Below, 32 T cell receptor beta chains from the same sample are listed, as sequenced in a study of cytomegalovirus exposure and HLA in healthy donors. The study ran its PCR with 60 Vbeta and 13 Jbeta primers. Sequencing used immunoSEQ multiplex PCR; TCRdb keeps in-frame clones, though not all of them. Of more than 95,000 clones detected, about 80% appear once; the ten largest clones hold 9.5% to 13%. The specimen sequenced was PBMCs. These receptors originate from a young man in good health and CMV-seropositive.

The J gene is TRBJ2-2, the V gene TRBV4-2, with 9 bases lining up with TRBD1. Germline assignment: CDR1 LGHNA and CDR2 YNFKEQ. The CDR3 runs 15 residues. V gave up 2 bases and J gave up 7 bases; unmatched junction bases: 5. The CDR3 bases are TGTGCCAGCAGCCAAACAGGGGGCGCAAGCGGGGAGCTGTTTTTT. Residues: CASSQTGGASGELFF.

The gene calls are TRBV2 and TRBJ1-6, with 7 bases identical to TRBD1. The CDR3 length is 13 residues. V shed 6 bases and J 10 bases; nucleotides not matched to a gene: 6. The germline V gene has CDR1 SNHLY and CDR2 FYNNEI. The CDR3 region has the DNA TGTGCCAGCAGCCCCGACAGGGACTCACCCCTCCACTTT. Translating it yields CASSPDRDSPLHF. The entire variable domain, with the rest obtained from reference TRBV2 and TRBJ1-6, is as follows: EPEVTQTPSHQVTQMGQEVILRCVPISNHLYFYWYRQILGQKVEFLVSFYNNEISEKSEIFDDQFSVERPDGSNFTLKIRSTKLEDSAMYFCASSPDRDSPLHFGNGTRLTVT.

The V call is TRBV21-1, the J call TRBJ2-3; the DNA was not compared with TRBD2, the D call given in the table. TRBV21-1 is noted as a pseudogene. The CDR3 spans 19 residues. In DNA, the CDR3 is TGTGCCAGCAGCCGACGGACTAGCGGGAGGGCAGCCGGCACAGATACGCAGTATTTT. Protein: CASSRRTSGRAAGTDTQYF.

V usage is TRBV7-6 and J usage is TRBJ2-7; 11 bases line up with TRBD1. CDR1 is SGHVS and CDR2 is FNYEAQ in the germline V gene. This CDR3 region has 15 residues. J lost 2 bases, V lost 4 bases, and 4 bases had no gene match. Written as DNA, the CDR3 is TGTGCCAGCAGCTCCCCGGGACAGGGGGCCTACGAGCAGTACTTC. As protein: CASSSPGQGAYEQYF.

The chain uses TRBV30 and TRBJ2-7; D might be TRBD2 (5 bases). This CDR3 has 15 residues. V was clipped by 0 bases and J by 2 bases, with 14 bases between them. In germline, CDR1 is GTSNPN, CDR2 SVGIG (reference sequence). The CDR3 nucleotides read TGTGCCTGGAGTGTACAAGGGAGAGTCCCCTACGAGCAGTACTTC. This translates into CAWSVQGRVPYEQYF.

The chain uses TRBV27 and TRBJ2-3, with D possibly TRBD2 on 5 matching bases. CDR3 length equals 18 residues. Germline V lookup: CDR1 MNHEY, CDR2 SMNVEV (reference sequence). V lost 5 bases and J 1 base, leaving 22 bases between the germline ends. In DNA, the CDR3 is TGTGCCAGCAGTCCCTATACCCCCCGGGGAGTCGGCACAGATACGCAGTATTTT. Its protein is CASSPYTPRGVGTDTQYF.

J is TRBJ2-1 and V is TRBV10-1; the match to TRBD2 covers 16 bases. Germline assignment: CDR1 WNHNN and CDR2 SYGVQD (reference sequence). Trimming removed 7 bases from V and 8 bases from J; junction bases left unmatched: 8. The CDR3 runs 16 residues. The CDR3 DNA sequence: TGCGCCAGCATTGGGACTAGCGGGAGGGCCGGGGATGAGCAGTTCTTC. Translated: CASIGTSGRAGDEQFF.

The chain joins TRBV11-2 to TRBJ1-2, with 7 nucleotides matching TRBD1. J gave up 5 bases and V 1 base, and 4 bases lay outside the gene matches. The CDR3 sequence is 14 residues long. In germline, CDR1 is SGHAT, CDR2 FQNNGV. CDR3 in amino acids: CASSLGTGPYGYTF. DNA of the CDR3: TGTGCCAGCAGCTTAGGGACAGGCCCGTATGGCTACACCTTC.

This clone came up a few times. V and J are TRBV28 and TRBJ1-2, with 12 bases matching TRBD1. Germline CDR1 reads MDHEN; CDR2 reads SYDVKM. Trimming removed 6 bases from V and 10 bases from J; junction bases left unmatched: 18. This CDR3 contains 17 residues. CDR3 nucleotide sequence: TGTGCCAGCAGCCCGGGACAGGGGGCGCCGCGGTATCTTCACTACACCTTC. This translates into CASSPGQGAPRYLHYTF.

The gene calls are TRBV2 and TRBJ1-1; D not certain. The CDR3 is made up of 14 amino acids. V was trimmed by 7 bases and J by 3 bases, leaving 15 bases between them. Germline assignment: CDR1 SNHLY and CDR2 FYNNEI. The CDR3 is CASNGPGGHTEAFF. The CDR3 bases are TGTGCCAGCAATGGACCCGGAGGGCACACTGAAGCTTTCTTT.

This CDR3 is CATSRARGTNTEAFF. The CDR3 nucleotides are TGTGCCACCAGCAGAGCTCGGGGGACGAACACTGAAGCTTTCTTT. This sequence joins TRBV15 and TRBJ1-1; possibly TRBD1 for D (5 bases). V lost 1 base and J 1 base, leaving 10 bases between the germline ends. CDR3 length: 15 amino acids. Germline CDR1 is LNHNV and CDR2 is YYDKDF (reference sequence).

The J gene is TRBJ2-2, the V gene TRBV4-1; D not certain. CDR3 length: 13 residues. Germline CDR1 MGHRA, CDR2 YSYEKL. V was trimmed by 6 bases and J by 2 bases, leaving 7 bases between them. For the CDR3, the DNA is TGCGCCAGCAGTCAGATAAACACCGGGGAGCTGTTTTTT. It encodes CASSQINTGELFF.

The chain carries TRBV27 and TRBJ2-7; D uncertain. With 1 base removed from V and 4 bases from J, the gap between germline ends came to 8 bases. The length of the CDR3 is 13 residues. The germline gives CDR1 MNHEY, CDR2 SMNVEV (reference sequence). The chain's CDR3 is CASSLYSGYEQYF. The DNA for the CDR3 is TGTGCCAGCAGTTTATATTCAGGTTACGAGCAGTACTTC.

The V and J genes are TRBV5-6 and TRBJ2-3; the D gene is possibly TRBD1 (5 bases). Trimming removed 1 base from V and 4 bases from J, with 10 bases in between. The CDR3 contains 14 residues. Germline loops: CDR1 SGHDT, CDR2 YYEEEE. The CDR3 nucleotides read TGTGCCAGCAGCTTGAGGGGTGTCGCAGATACGCAGTATTTT. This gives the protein CASSLRGVADTQYF.

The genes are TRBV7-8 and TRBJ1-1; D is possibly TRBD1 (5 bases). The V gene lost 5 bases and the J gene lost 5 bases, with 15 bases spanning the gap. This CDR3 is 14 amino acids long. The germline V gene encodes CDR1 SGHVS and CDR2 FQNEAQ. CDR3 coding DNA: TGTGCCAGCAGCCCAGGGTCCTCAAGGACTGAAGCTTTCTTT. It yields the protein CASSPGSSRTEAFF.

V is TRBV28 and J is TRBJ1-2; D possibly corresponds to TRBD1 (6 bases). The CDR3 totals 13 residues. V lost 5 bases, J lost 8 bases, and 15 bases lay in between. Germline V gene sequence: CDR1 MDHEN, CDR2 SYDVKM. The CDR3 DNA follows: TGTGCCAGCAGTGGGGCCAGGGGATGGGGCTACACCTTC. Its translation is CASSGARGWGYTF.

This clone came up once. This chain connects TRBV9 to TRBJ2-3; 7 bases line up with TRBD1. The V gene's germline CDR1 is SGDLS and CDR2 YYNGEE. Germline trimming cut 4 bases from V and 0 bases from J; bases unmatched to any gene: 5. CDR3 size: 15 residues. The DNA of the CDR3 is TGTGCCAGCAGCCCAGGGGGTATAAGCACAGATACGCAGTATTTT. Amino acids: CASSPGGISTDTQYF.

The DNA of the CDR3 is TGTGCCAGCAGCCGTTTCGACGGAGTAACCTACGAGCAGTACTTC. This sequence encodes CASSRFDGVTYEQYF. The chain uses TRBV7-8 and TRBJ2-7; D uncertain. The V gene lost 5 bases and the J gene lost 2 bases, with 16 bases spanning the gap. The length of the CDR3 is 15 residues. Germline assignment: CDR1 SGHVS and CDR2 FQNEAQ.

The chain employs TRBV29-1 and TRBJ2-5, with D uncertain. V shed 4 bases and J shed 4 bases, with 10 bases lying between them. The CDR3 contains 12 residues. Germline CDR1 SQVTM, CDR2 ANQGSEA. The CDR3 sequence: CSVVAGGETQYF. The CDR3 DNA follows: TGCAGCGTTGTGGCAGGTGGAGAGACCCAGTACTTC.

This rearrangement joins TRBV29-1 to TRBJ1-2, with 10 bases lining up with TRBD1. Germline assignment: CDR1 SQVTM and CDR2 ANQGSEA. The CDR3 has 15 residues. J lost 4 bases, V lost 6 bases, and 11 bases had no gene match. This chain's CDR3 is CSVTPGTGASYGYTF. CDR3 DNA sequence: TGCAGCGTCACTCCTGGGACAGGGGCCTCCTATGGCTACACCTTC. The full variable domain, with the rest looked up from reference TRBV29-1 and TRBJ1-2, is SAVISQKPSRDICQRGTSLTIQCQVDSQVTMMFWYRQQPGQSLTLIATANQGSEATYESGFVIDKFPISRPNLTFSTLTVSNMSPEDSSIYLCSVTPGTGASYGYTFGSGTRLTVV.

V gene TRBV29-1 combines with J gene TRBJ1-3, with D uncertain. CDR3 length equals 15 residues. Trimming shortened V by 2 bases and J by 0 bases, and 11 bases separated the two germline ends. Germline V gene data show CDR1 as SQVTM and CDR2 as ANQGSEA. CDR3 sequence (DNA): TGCAGCGTTGAAACAACGCTGGTCTCTGGAAACACCATATATTTT. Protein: CSVETTLVSGNTIYF. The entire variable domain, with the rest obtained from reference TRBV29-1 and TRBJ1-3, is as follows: SAVISQKPSRDICQRGTSLTIQCQVDSQVTMMFWYRQQPGQSLTLIATANQGSEATYESGFVIDKFPISRPNLTFSTLTVSNMSPEDSSIYLCSVETTLVSGNTIYFGEGSWLTVV.

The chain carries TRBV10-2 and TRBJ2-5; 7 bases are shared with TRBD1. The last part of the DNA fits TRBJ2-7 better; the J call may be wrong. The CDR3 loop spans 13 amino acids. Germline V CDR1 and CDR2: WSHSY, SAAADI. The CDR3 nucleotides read TGCGCCAGCAGTAATGACAGGGTCTACGAGCAGTACTTC. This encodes CASSNDRVYEQYF.

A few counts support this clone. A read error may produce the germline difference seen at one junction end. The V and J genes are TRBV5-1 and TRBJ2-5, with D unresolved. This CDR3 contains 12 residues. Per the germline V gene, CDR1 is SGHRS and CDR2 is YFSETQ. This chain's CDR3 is CASSLGQATQYF. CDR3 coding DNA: TGCGCCAGCAGCTTGGGCCAAGCGACCCAGTACTTC.

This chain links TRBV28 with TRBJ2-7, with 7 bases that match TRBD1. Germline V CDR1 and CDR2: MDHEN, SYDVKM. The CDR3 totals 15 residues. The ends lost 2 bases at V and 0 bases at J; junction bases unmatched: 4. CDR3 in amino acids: CASSLKGDSSYEQYF. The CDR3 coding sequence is TGTGCCAGCAGTTTAAAAGGGGACAGCTCCTACGAGCAGTACTTC.

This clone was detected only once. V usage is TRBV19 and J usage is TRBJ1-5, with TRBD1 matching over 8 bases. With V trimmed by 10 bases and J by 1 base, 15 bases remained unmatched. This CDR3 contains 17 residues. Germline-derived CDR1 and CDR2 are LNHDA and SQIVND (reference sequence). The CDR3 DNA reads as TGTGCCACGAGTGACCTAAGGACAGGGTGGAGCAATCAGCCCCAGCATTTT. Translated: CATSDLRTGWSNQPQHF.

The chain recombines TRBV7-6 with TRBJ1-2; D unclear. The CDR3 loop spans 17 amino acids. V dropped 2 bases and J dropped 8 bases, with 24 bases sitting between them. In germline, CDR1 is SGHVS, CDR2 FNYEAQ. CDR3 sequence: CASSLTSHVTSWRGYTF. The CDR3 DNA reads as TGTGCCAGCAGCTTAACTAGCCATGTTACGTCTTGGAGGGGCTACACCTTC. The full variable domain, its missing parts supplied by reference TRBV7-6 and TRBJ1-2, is GAGVSQSPRYKVTKRGQDVALRCDPISGHVSLYWYRQALGQGPEFLTYFNYEAQQDKSGLPNDRFSAERPEGSISTLTIQRTEQRDSAMYRCASSLTSHVTSWRGYTFGSGTRLTVV.

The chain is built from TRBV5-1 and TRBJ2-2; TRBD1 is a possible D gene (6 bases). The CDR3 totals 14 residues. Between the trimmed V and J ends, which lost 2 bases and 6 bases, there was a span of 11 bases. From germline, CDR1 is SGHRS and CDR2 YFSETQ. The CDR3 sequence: CASSFGQISGELFF. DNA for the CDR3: TGCGCCAGCAGCTTCGGACAGATATCCGGGGAGCTGTTTTTT.

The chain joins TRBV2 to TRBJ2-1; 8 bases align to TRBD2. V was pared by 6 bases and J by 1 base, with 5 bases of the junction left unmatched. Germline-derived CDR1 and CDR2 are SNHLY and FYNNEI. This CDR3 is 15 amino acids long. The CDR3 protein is CASRWTSLSYNEQFF. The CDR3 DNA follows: TGTGCCAGCAGATGGACTAGCTTATCCTACAATGAGCAGTTCTTC.

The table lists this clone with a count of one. The CDR3 loop reads CASSFQTGGNDEQYF. The CDR3 DNA is TGTGCCAGCAGTTTCCAGACAGGGGGCAACGACGAGCAGTACTTC. The chain is built from TRBV6-1 and TRBJ2-7; the match to TRBD1 covers 10 bases. Germline V lookup: CDR1 MNHNS, CDR2 SASEGT. CDR3 length equals 15 residues. Germline trimming cut 5 bases from V and 5 bases from J; bases unmatched to any gene: 9.

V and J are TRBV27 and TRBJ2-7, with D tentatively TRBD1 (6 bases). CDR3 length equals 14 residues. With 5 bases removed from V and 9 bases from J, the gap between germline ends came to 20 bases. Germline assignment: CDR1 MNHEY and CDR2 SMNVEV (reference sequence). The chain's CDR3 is CASSSTGRGSGQYF. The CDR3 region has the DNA TGTGCCAGCAGTAGTACAGGGAGAGGTTCGGGGCAGTACTTC.

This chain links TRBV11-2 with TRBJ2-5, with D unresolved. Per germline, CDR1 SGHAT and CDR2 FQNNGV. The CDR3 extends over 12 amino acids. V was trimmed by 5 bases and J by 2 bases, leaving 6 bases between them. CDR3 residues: CASSRRQETQYF. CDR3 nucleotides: TGTGCCAGCAGCCGCCGGCAAGAGACCCAGTACTTC. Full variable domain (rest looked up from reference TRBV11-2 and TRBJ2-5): EAGVAQSPRYKIIEKRQSVAFWCNPISGHATLYWYQQILGQGPKLLIQFQNNGVVDDSQLPKDRFSAERLKGVDSTLKIQPAKLEDSAVYLCASSRRQETQYFGPGTRLLVL.

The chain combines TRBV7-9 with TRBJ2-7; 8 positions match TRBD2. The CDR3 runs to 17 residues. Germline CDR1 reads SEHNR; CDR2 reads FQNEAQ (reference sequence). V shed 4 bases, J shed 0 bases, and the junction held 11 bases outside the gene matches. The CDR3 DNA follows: TGTGCCAGCAGCTCCACCCGAGGGAGCGGGAGCTCCTACGAGCAGTACTTC. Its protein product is CASSSTRGSGSSYEQYF.